The sample holds many counts of the clone carrying this TCR beta chain. The record originates from a study of T-cell reconstitution after alpha-beta-depleted transplantation in children. Germline-derived CDR1 and CDR2 are SGDLS and YYNGEE. This CDR3 is 16 amino acids long. Trimming removed 0 bases from V and 4 bases from J, with 16 bases in between. Unique molecular identifiers were used in preparing the TCRbeta library. TCRdb called the PCR reads again in MiXCR, with one record for every CDR3 protein. The table has 200,000 or so distinct CDR3 sequences, roughly 6.3% seen once. Source: PBMCs, taken before TCRalphabeta/CD19-depleted stem cell transplant. The chain recombines TRBV9 with TRBJ2-5; D unresolved. The receptor was derived from a girl less than two years old with combined immunodeficiency, due to receive a stem cell transplant. CDR3 nucleotide sequence: TGTGCCAGCAGCGTAGGGGTCAACCCCCCTGGAGAGACCCAGTACTTC. Encoded protein: CASSVGVNPPGETQYF.